This T cell receptor beta chain was sequenced in a study of T cells in Graves' hyperthyroidism and ophthalmopathy. About the research overall: Any treatment followed the collection of peripheral blood at initial diagnosis. Study-level results: Separation of ophthalmopathy from stable hyperthyroidism was achieved by a 13 V-J model. The majority of expanded thyroid clonotypes above 0.001 also appeared in blood. It was a median around 6 months before onset that the model predicted ophthalmopathy.

The CDR3 regions of TCR beta were amplified from RNA transcripts. First-round RT-PCR of the TCR CDR3 relied on the HTBI primer set. TCRdb independently ran MiXCR on the multiplex PCR reads; one entry per CDR3 protein. The sample holds 350,000 or so distinct CDR3 sequences, about a sixth seen once. V was clipped by 6 bases and J by 4 bases, with 18 bases between them. The CDR3 spans 15 residues. On this clonotype itself: Its antigen is not known.

The sequencing input was blood. The clonotype was recovered from a woman aged 40 to 50 with Graves' ophthalmopathy. The V and J genes are TRBV12-3 or TRBV12-4 and TRBJ1-1; D gene ambiguous. The CDR3 spells CASRETGNMGTEAFF. Here the CDR3 DNA reads TGTGCCAGCAGGGAAACCGGTAACATGGGCACTGAAGCTTTCTTT.